The clone carrying this TCR beta chain appeared many times. Its antigen remains unknown. As for time point: patch test 1, 2 weeks after DPC sensitization. Indicated treatment: therapeutic diphenylcyclopropenone sensitization with weekly scalp DPC. TCRdb re-called the RACE reads with MiXCR, one entry per CDR3 protein. The sample gives about 340,000 distinct CDR3 sequences, about 7% of which show up once; approximately 8% is in the top ten. V lost 3 bases to trimming and J lost 6 bases, with 14 bases between them. The CDR3 is 14 amino acids. Germline lookup yields CDR1 MDHEN and CDR2 SYDVKM. This sample is part of a study of human T cells and chemical hapten exposure. Findings of the study overall: There were significantly more large CDR3 similarity clusters among expanded TCRs than among controls.

The chain uses TRBV28 and TRBJ1-2; D might be TRBD1 (5 bases). Sequenced material: whole blood, taken in connection with sensitization to the hapten diphenylcyclopropenone (DPC). The sequence was obtained from a woman between 18 and 30 years old with alopecia areata. Some clones in this sample may be carry-over from other donors' samples. DNA for the CDR3: TGTGCCAGCAGTTTTGGGGGGAACGTGAATGGCTACACCTTC. This gives the protein CASSFGGNVNGYTF.